The 28 T cell receptor beta chains below all came from one sample that was sequenced in a study of molecular identifiers for immune sequencing clone quantification. TCRdb ran MiXCR on the PCR reads and lists one entry per CDR3 protein. This table has 12,000 or so distinct CDR3 sequences, roughly 18% appearing once. The sample comprised naive CD8+ T cells from blood, with Jurkat cell RNA spiked in. Subset given: FACS-sorted CD8+CD4-CCR7+CD45RA+ naive T cells. The receptor source for this set is a human donor in good health. Some libraries in this study had Jurkat cell RNA spiked in.

This clonotype was seen repeatedly, ten times or more. DNA of the CDR3: TGCAGTGCTAGAGGAGACGGGGGCCAGGAGACCCAGTACTTC. Translating it yields CSARGDGGQETQYF. The V gene is TRBV20-1, the J gene TRBJ2-5; the D gene could be TRBD1 or TRBD2 (6 bases each). The V end lost 1 base, the J end lost 5 bases, and 14 bases lay between the germline ends. Germline lookup yields CDR1 DFQATT and CDR2 SNEGSKA (reference sequence). CDR3 length equals 14 residues.

In regard to this clonotype: This may be a read error, as it is one base from a much larger clone. The chain employs TRBV6-2 or TRBV6-3 and TRBJ2-2; 12 positions agree with TRBD1. The CDR3 is 18 amino acids. Germline CDR1 reads MNHEY; CDR2 reads SVGEGT. The CDR3 spells CASSYSRDRGPGTVELFF. The CDR3 DNA reads as TGTGCCAGCAGTTACTCCCGGGACAGGGGGCCCGGCACCGTGGAGCTGTTTTTT.

This clonotype has ten or more counts. Germline is not matched at one junction end, which may reflect a read error. The V call is TRBV20-1, the J call TRBJ1-5; no definite D call. Per germline, CDR1 DFQATT and CDR2 SNEGSKA (reference sequence). The CDR3 runs 15 residues. CDR3 sequence reads: CSALVGSVVSQPRHF. The CDR3 DNA sequence: TGCAGTGCCCTTGTCGGGTCTGTGGTGAGTCAGCCCCGGCATTTT.

To note about this clonotype: A much larger clone lies one base from this, so it may be a read error. V gene TRBV6-2 or TRBV6-3 combines with J gene TRBJ2-1; tentatively, D is TRBD2 (6 bases). The CDR3 runs to 15 residues. V lost 6 bases and J lost 4, with 16 bases in between. The germline CDR1 and CDR2 sequences are MNHEY and SVGEGT. The CDR3 reads CASSPLRRGYNEQFF. The CDR3 bases are TGTGCCAGCAGCCCTTTGAGACGGGGGTACAATGAGCAGTTCTTC.

A note on this clonotype: A much larger clone lies a single base off, so this may be a read error. It is likely a read error, because the conserved phenylalanine at the end of the CDR3 is missing. The genes are TRBV11-3 and TRBJ2-7, with 9 bases lining up with TRBD2. The junction had 0 bases not matched to a gene; V was cut back by 1 base and J by 2 bases. CDR3 length equals 14 residues. Germline CDR1 reads SGHNT; CDR2 reads YENEEA. The CDR3 reads CASSLASGTYEQYL. DNA of the CDR3: TGTGCCAGCAGCTTAGCTAGCGGGACCTACGAGCAGTACCTC.

The gene calls are TRBV20-1 and TRBJ2-1; 8 positions match TRBD2. Germline V lookup: CDR1 DFQATT, CDR2 SNEGSKA (reference sequence). The ends lost 1 base at V and 0 bases at J; junction bases unmatched: 2. The length of the CDR3 is 15 residues. CDR3 DNA: TGCAGTGCTAGAGTACTAGCGGCCTCCTACAATGAGCAGTTCTTC. Translation gives CSARVLAASYNEQFF.

The chain employs TRBV6-5 and TRBJ2-2, with D possibly matching TRBD2 (6 bases). In germline, CDR1 is MNHEY, CDR2 SVGAGI. This CDR3 has 14 residues. V lost 4 bases, J lost 4 bases, and 10 bases lay in between. The CDR3 nucleotides are TGTGCCAGCAGTTTCCGGGAGAGCACCGGGGAGCTGTTTTTT. It codes for CASSFRESTGELFF.

This sequence joins TRBV6-6 and TRBJ2-7; TRBD1 matches at 7 bases. V gave up 2 bases and J gave up 1 base; unmatched junction bases: 2. Germline values: CDR1 MNHNY, CDR2 SVGAGI (reference sequence). CDR3 length: 14 residues. CDR3 loop: CASSYLGQSYEQYF. The CDR3 DNA follows: TGTGCCAGCAGTTACCTGGGACAGTCCTACGAGCAGTACTTC.

This clonotype is labeled as medium-sized. This chain connects TRBV20-1 to TRBJ2-7; possible D gene TRBD2, 6 bases. CDR1 is DFQATT, CDR2 SNEGSKA, per germline (reference sequence). The V and J ends lost 3 bases and 7 bases respectively, with 16 bases between them. CDR3 length: 13 residues. The CDR3 region has the DNA TGCAGTGCTAGCGCGGCGGGGAGTTGGGAGCAGTACTTC. Its translation: CSASAAGSWEQYF.

For this clonotype: A much larger clone sits a single nucleotide away, making a read error possible. The rearrangement uses TRBV24-1 and TRBJ2-2; 7 bases fit TRBD1. The V gene's germline CDR1 is KGHDR and CDR2 SFDVKD. The CDR3 has 15 amino acids. CDR3 sequence (DNA): TGTGCCACCTGTGATAGGACAGGGAACACCGGGGAGCTGTTTTTT. Its translation: CATCDRTGNTGELFF.

This clonotype was recorded at least ten times. The chain is built from TRBV30 and TRBJ2-6, with D perhaps matching TRBD2 (6 bases). CDR1 is GTSNPN, CDR2 SVGIG, per germline (reference sequence). The CDR3 is made up of 16 amino acids. With 7 bases removed from V and 0 bases from J, the gap between germline ends came to 16 bases. CDR3 DNA sequence: TGTGCCTCATGGAGGGTACTCACCTCTGGGGCCAACGTCCTGACTTTC. Translating gives CASWRVLTSGANVLTF.

This clonotype was observed many times. This chain uses TRBV25-1 with TRBJ2-1; tentative D call: TRBD2 (5 bases). CDR3 size: 15 residues. Germline values: CDR1 MGHDK, CDR2 SYGVNS. The germline V and J ends were trimmed by 3 bases and 5 bases, with 14 bases remaining between them. The CDR3 DNA follows: TGTGCCAGCAGTGATCTCAAGCGGAGCAACAATGAGCAGTTCTTC. Translation: CASSDLKRSNNEQFF.

In its sample, this clonotype is medium-sized. This sequence joins TRBV7-9 and TRBJ2-7; 7 bases line up with TRBD1. CDR1 SEHNR and CDR2 FQNEAQ come from the germline V gene (reference sequence). This CDR3 comprises 15 residues. Trimming cost V 4 bases and J 3 bases; bases outside gene matches: 9. CDR3 DNA sequence: TGTGCCAGCAGCTCGGGCAGGGGACAGATCTACGAGCAGTACTTC. It translates to CASSSGRGQIYEQYF.

This clonotype was seen at least ten times. It may be a read error: a sequence one base away is much more abundant. The rearrangement links TRBV7-8 to TRBJ2-3; 7 positions match TRBD2. The germline CDR1 and CDR2 sequences are SGHVS and FQNEAQ. This CDR3 has 18 amino acids. The V gene end was trimmed by 5 bases and the J gene end by 2 bases; junction bases not matched to a gene: 16. This CDR3 reads CASSHGRAGAFDTDTQYF. CDR3 coding DNA: TGTGCCAGCAGCCATGGTAGGGCGGGAGCTTTTGACACAGATACGCAGTATTTT.

Many counts were recorded for this clonotype. The chain links TRBV18 to TRBJ2-7, with D possibly matching TRBD1 (5 bases). The germline CDR1 and CDR2 sequences are KGHSH and LQKENI. V lost 3 bases and J lost 2, with 14 bases in between. CDR3 length equals 15 residues. CDR3 coding DNA: TGTGCCAGCTCACCCGACAGAGATGGAACCTACGAGCAGTACTTC. Protein product: CASSPDRDGTYEQYF. Variable domain in full (rest from reference TRBV18 and TRBJ2-7): NAGVMQNPRHLVRRRGQEARLRCSPMKGHSHVYWYRQLPEEGLKFMVYLQKENIIDESGMPKERFSAEFPKEGPSILRIQQVVRGDSAAYFCASSPDRDGTYEQYFGPGTRLTVT.

This clonotype was seen repeatedly, ten times or more. The chain employs TRBV2 and TRBJ2-1, with 10 bases fitting TRBD2. J lost 8 bases, V lost 2 bases, and 6 bases had no gene match. The CDR3 runs to 15 residues. Looked up from germline, CDR1 is SNHLY and CDR2 is FYNNEI. CDR3 sequence (DNA): TGTGCCAGCAGTGAAAGGCTAGCGGGAGTCCATGAGCAGTTCTTC. The encoded protein is CASSERLAGVHEQFF.

The J gene is TRBJ2-3, the V gene TRBV5-4, with unresolved D. The DNA end lines up better with TRBJ1-5; the J call may be wrong. CDR3 length equals 15 residues. Germline V lookup: CDR1 SGHNT, CDR2 YYREEE (reference sequence). In nucleotides, the CDR3 is TGTGCCAGCGGTACCGCGGGAGCAGTGGCAGATACGCAGCATTTT. As protein: CASGTAGAVADTQHF.

Within the sample, this clonotype is medium-sized. For the CDR3, the DNA is TGTGCCAGCAGCTTAGGGGTTATTGAAGCTTTCTTT. Translating gives CASSLGVIEAFF. The chain is built from TRBV7-9 and TRBJ1-1; D ambiguous. V dropped 1 base and J dropped 7 bases, with 7 bases sitting between them. The CDR3 spans 12 residues. Germline loops: CDR1 SEHNR, CDR2 FQNEAQ (reference sequence).

This clonotype has a count of ten or more. This chain links TRBV28 with TRBJ2-5; D might be TRBD1 or TRBD2, each matching 5 bases. CDR1 is MDHEN and CDR2 is SYDVKM in the germline V gene. The CDR3 sequence is 15 residues long. The V and J ends lost 5 bases and 4 bases respectively, with 17 bases between them. CDR3 nucleotides: TGTGCCAGCAGTGAGGGACGGAGTTTTGTAGAGACCCAGTACTTC. This encodes CASSEGRSFVETQYF.

As for this clonotype: Possible read error: a much larger clone is one base away. The chain is built from TRBV6-6 and TRBJ1-1; D ambiguous. The CDR3 extends over 14 amino acids. CDR1 is MNHNY, CDR2 SVGAGI, per germline (reference sequence). The CDR3 spells CASNPPSMGTETFF. The CDR3 DNA reads as TGTGCCAGCAATCCCCCCTCCATGGGAACTGAAACTTTCTTT.

Within the sample, this clonotype is medium-sized. For the CDR3, the DNA is TGTGCCACTTCTAGCGGGAGAAGCTACGAGCAGTACTTC. It specifies CATSSGRSYEQYF. V gene TRBV3-1 combines with J gene TRBJ2-7; 10 nucleotides match TRBD2. The CDR3 is 13 amino acids. V gave up 10 bases and J gave up 3 bases; unmatched junction bases: 6. The germline CDR1 and CDR2 sequences are LGHDT and YNNKEL (reference sequence).

In its sample, this clonotype is medium-sized. J is TRBJ2-1 and V is TRBV6-1, with D tentatively TRBD2 (6 bases). V lost 2 bases to trimming and J lost 1 base, with 9 bases between them. CDR3 size: 15 residues. Germline V gene sequence: CDR1 MNHNS, CDR2 SASEGT. CDR3 protein: CASSELGGSYNEQFF. The CDR3 DNA sequence: TGTGCCAGCAGTGAACTTGGAGGGTCCTACAATGAGCAGTTCTTC.

A remark on this clonotype: It may be a read error: a sequence one base away is much more abundant. This chain connects TRBV5-3 to TRBJ2-7; tentatively, D is TRBD2 (7 bases). TRBV5-3 is an ORF for which the function is uncertain. V was trimmed by 8 bases and J by 4 bases, leaving 19 bases between them. The CDR3 runs to 14 residues. The CDR3 here is CASSGEGGLYEQYF. The CDR3 DNA follows: TGTGCCAGCAGCGGGGAGGGGGGCCTATACGAGCAGTACTTC.

This clonotype was detected ten times or more. The chain recombines TRBV4-1 with TRBJ2-3, with 9 nucleotides matching TRBD2. The CDR3 runs to 16 residues. Germline V lookup: CDR1 MGHRA, CDR2 YSYEKL. The J segment lost 6 bases and the V segment lost 1 base, leaving 8 bases of the junction unmatched. The CDR3 DNA sequence: TGCGCCAGCAGCCAAGGCGGCAGCGGGAGGATGGATACGCAGTATTTT. This translates into CASSQGGSGRMDTQYF.

The sample holds many counts of this clonotype. The chain is built from TRBV4-1 and TRBJ1-2; possible D gene TRBD1, 6 bases. Germline V gene data show CDR1 as MGHRA and CDR2 as YSYEKL. Trimming stripped 4 bases from V and 8 bases from J, with 17 bases between. This CDR3 is built from 14 residues. CDR3 residues: CASSPIGQPLGYTF. The CDR3 DNA reads TGCGCCAGCAGCCCGATCGGACAGCCTTTGGGCTACACCTTC.

By sample fraction, this clonotype is medium-sized. This rearrangement joins TRBV20-1 to TRBJ2-3; 9 nucleotides match TRBD2. From germline, CDR1 is DFQATT and CDR2 SNEGSKA (reference sequence). The CDR3 has 15 residues. With 2 bases clipped from V and 3 bases from J, the junction kept 6 bases outside the gene matches. For the CDR3, the DNA is TGCAGTGCTAGATCTCTAGCGGGAAGGACAGATACGCAGTATTTT. Its translation: CSARSLAGRTDTQYF.

This clonotype was found many times. This rearrangement joins TRBV7-9 to TRBJ2-7; 7 bases map to TRBD1. CDR1 and CDR2 (germline): SEHNR, FQNEAQ (reference sequence). J gave up 3 bases and V 5 bases, and 4 bases lay outside the gene matches. The CDR3 spans 13 residues. The CDR3, as DNA: TGTGCCAGCAGCCCCCGGACAGGCTACGAGCAGTACTTC. Amino acid sequence: CASSPRTGYEQYF. Supplemented by reference TRBV7-9 and TRBJ2-7, the full variable domain reads DTGVSQNPRHKITKRGQNVTFRCDPISEHNRLYWYRQTLGQGPEFLTYFQNEAQLEKSRLLSDRFSAERPKGSFSTLEIQRTEQGDSAMYLCASSPRTGYEQYFGPGTRLTVT.

This clonotype came up many times. The rearrangement joins TRBV12-3 or TRBV12-4 to TRBJ2-1; 9 nucleotides agree with TRBD2. The CDR3 length is 12 residues. After removal of 4 bases from V and 9 bases from J, the junction contained 1 base not matched to a gene. DNA for the CDR3: TGTGCCAGCAGTTCAGCGGGAGGTGAGCAGTTCTTC. Protein: CASSSAGGEQFF.